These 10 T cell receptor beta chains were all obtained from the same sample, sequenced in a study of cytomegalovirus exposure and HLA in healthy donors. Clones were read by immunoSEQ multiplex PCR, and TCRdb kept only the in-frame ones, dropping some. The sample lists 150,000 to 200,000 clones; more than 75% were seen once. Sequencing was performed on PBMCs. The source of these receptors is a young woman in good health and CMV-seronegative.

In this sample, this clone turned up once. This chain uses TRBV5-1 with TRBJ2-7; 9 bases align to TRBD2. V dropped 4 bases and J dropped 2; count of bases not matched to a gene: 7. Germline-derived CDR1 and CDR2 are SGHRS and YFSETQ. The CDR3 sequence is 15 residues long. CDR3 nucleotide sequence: TGCGCCAGCAGCGCTTCGACTAGCGGAACCTACGAGCAGTACTTC. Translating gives CASSASTSGTYEQYF.

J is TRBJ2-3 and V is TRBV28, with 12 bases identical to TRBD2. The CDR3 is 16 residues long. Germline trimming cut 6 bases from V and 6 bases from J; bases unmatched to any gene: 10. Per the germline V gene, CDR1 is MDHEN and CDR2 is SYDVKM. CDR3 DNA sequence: TGTGCCAGCAGGAGGAGACTAGCGGGAGCCCCGGATACGCAGTATTTT. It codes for CASRRRLAGAPDTQYF.

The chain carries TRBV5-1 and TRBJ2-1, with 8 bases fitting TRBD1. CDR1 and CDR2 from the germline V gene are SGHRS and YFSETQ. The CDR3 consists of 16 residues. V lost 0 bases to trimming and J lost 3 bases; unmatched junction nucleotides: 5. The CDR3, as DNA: TGCGCCAGCAGCTTGGGGTCGGGACAGGTCTACAATGAGCAGTTCTTC. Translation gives CASSLGSGQVYNEQFF.

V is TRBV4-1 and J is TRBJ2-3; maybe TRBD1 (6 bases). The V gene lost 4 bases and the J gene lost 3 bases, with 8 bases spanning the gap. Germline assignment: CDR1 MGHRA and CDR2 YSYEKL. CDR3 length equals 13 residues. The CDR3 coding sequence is TGCGCCAGCAGCCCCACAGGGACAGATACGCAGTATTTT. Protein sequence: CASSPTGTDTQYF.

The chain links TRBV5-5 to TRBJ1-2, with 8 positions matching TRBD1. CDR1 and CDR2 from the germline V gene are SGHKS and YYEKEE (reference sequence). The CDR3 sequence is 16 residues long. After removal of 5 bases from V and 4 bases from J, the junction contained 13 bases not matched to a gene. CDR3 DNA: TGTGCCAGCAGTCCCGGACAGGGTGTAATCCTCTATGGCTACACCTTC. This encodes CASSPGQGVILYGYTF.

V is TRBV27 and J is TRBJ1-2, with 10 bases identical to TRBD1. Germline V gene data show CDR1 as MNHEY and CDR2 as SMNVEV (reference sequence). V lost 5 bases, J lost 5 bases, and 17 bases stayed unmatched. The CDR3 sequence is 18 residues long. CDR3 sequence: CASSPKYRDRGSGYGYTF. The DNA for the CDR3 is TGTGCCAGCAGTCCGAAATACAGGGACAGGGGCTCGGGTTATGGCTACACCTTC.

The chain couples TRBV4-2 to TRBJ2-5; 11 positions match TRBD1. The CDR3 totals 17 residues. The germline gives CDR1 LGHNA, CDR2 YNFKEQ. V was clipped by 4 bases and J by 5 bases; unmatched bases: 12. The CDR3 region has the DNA TGTGCCAGCAGCCTGGGGCCGGGACAGGGGGAATCGGAGACCCAGTACTTC. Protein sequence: CASSLGPGQGESETQYF.

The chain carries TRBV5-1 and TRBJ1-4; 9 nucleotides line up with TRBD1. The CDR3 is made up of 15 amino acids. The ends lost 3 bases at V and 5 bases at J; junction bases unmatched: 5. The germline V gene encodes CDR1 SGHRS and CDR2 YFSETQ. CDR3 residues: CASSWLGQGNEKLFF. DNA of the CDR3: TGCGCCAGCAGCTGGCTGGGACAGGGAAATGAAAAACTGTTTTTT.

The CDR3 here is CASTPRVGGTEAFF. DNA for the CDR3: TGTGCCAGCACCCCTCGGGTGGGAGGCACTGAAGCTTTCTTT. This rearrangement joins TRBV6-5 to TRBJ1-1; D is unclear. The V gene lost 7 bases and the J gene lost 4 bases, with 16 bases spanning the gap. Per the germline V gene, CDR1 is MNHEY and CDR2 is SVGAGI. The CDR3 consists of 14 residues.

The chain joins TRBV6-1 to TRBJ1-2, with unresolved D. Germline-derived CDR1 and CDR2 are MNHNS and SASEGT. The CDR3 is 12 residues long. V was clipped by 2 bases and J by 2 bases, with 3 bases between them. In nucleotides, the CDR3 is TGTGCCAGCAGTGAACGGAACTATGGCTACACCTTC. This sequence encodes CASSERNYGYTF.